The clone carrying this T cell receptor beta chain turned up a few times. CDR1 is SEHNR and CDR2 is FQNEAQ in the germline V gene (reference sequence). Trimming shortened V by 5 bases and J by 6 bases, and 8 bases separated the two germline ends. The CDR3 sequence is 12 residues long. Original data processing: Amplifying reference gene primers gave estimates of nucleated cell counts. The data were produced by immunoSEQ multiplex PCR, yet TCRdb's version contains in-frame clones alone and is incomplete. The DNA gave D and trimming, while V, J and clone size come from that table. The sample yields 70,000 or so clones, 65% to 90% seen once. The sample belongs to a study of blood T cell repertoires in COVID-19. About the study: Sample material is recorded as cDNA or gDNA derived from T cells, B-cell-depleted T cells, or PBMCs.

V and J are TRBV7-9 and TRBJ2-1; D not certain. The clonotype comes from a man in his 70s with active or convalescent COVID-19. The sample consisted of peripheral blood. CDR3 sequence: CASSNIRNEQFF. The DNA of the CDR3 is TGTGCCAGCAGCAATATTCGCAATGAGCAGTTCTTC. Filled out from reference TRBV7-9 and TRBJ2-1, the complete variable domain reads DTGVSQNPRHKITKRGQNVTFRCDPISEHNRLYWYRQTLGQGPEFLTYFQNEAQLEKSRLLSDRFSAERPKGSFSTLEIQRTEQGDSAMYLCASSNIRNEQFFGPGTRLTVL.